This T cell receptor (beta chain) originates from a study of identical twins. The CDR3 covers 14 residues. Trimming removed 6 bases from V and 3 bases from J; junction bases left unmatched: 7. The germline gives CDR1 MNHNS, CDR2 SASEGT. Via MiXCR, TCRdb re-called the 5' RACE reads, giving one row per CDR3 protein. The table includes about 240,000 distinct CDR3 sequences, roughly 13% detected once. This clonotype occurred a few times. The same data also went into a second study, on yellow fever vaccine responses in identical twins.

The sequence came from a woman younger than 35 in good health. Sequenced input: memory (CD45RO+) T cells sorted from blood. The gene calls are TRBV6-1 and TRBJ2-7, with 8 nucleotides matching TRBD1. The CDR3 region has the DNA TGTGCCAGCAGCCTACAGGGGGTTGGCTACGAGCAGTACTTC. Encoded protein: CASSLQGVGYEQYF.